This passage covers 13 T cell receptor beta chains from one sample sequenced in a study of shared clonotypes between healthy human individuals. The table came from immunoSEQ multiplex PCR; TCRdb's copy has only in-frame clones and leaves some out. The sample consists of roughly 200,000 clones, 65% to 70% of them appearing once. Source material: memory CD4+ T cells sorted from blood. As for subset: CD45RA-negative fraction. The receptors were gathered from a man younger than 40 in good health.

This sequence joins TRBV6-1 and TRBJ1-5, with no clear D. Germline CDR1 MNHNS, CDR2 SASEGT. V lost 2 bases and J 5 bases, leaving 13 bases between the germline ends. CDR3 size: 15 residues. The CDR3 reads CASSEFWGRDQPQHF. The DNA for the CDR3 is TGTGCCAGCAGTGAATTCTGGGGTCGGGATCAGCCCCAGCATTTT.

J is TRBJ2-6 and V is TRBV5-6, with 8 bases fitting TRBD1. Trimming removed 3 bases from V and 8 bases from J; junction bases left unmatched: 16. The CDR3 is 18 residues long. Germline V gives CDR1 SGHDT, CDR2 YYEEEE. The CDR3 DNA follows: TGTGCCAGCAGCTCCGGCCATGGGACAGGTCCTACAACCAACGTCCTGACTTTC. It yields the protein CASSSGHGTGPTTNVLTF.

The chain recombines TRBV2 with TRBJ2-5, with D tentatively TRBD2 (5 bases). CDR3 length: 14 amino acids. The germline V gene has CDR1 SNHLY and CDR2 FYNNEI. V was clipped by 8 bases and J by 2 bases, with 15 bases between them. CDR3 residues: CASGRGGPQETQYF. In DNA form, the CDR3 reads TGTGCCAGCGGGCGCGGAGGACCGCAAGAGACCCAGTACTTC.

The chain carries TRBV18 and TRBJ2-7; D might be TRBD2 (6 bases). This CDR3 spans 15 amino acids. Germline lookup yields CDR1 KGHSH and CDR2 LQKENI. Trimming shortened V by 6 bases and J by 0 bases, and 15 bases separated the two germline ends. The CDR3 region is CASSAGPPSSYEQYF. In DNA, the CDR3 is TGTGCCAGCTCGGCGGGACCGCCGAGCTCCTACGAGCAGTACTTC. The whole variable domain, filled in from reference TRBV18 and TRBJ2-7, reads NAGVMQNPRHLVRRRGQEARLRCSPMKGHSHVYWYRQLPEEGLKFMVYLQKENIIDESGMPKERFSAEFPKEGPSILRIQQVVRGDSAAYFCASSAGPPSSYEQYFGPGTRLTVT.

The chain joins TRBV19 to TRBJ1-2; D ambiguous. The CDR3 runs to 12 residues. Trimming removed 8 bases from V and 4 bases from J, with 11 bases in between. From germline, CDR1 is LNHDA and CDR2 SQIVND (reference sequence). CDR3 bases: TGTGCCAGTCAGAGCCTCGGCTATGGCTACACCTTC. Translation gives CASQSLGYGYTF.

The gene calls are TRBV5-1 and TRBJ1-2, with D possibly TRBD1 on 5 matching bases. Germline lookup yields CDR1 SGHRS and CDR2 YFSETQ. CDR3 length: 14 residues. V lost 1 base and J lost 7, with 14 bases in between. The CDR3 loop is CASSLSEGRGGYTF. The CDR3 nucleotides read TGCGCCAGCAGCTTGTCTGAGGGGCGGGGTGGCTACACCTTC.

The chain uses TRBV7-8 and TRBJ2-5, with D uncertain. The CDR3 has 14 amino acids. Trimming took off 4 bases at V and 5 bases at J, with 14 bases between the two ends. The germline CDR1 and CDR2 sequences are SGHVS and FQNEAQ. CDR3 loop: CASSSVGILETQYF. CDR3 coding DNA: TGTGCCAGCAGCTCTGTTGGGATCTTGGAGACCCAGTACTTC.

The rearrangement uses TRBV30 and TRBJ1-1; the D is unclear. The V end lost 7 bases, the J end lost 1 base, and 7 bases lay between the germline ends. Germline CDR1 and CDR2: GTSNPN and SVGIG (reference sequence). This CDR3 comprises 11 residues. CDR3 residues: CAFNRNTEAFF. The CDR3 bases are TGTGCCTTTAACAGGAACACTGAAGCTTTCTTT.

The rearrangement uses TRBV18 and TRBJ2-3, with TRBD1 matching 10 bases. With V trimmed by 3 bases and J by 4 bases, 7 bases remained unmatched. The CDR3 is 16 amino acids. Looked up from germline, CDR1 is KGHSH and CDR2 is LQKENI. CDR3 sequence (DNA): TGTGCCAGCTCACCTCAGAGGACAGGGGGGGCAGATACGCAGTATTTT. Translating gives CASSPQRTGGADTQYF.

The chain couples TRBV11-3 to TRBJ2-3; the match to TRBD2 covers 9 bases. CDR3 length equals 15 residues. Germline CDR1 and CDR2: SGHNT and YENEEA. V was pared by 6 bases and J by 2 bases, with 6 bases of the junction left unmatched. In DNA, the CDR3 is TGTGCCAGCAGACTACTAGCGGGTTCCACAGATACGCAGTATTTT. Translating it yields CASRLLAGSTDTQYF.

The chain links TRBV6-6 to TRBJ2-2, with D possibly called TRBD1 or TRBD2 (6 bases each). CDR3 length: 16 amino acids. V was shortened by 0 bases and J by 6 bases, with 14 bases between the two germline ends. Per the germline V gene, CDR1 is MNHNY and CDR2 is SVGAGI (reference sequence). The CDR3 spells CASSYSGGANSGELFF. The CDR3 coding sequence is TGTGCCAGCAGTTACTCGGGGGGCGCAAATTCCGGGGAGCTGTTTTTT.

CDR3 in DNA: TGTGCCAGCAGCGTGGGACTAGCGATCCAAGAGACCCAGTACTTC. Translated: CASSVGLAIQETQYF. This chain links TRBV9 with TRBJ2-5; the match to TRBD2 covers 10 bases. This CDR3 is built from 15 residues. Germline values: CDR1 SGDLS, CDR2 YYNGEE. Trimming cost V 2 bases and J 1 base; bases outside gene matches: 2.

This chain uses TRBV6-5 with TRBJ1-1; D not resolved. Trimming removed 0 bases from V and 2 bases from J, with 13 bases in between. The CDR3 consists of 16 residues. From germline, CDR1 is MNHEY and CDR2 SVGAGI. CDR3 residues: CASSYSTGYSNTEAFF. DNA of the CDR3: TGTGCCAGCAGTTACTCCACCGGCTACTCCAACACTGAAGCTTTCTTT.